Listed here are 17 T cell receptor beta chains from one sample, sequenced in a study of beta chain features in type 1 diabetes. As every portion of the isolated RNA was reverse transcribed, the sequencing read expressed TCRB transcripts. Only in-frame clones appear in the TCRdb table, and some are missing; sequencing was by immunoSEQ multiplex PCR. Of about 350,000 clones in the sample, less than 20% were seen once. The sequenced material came from naive CD4+ T cells from blood. The receptors were sampled from a woman aged 18-29 years in good health.

V and J are TRBV18 and TRBJ2-7; D remains ambiguous. CDR1 and CDR2 from the germline V gene are KGHSH and LQKENI. The CDR3 has 15 amino acids. V lost 2 bases, J lost 0 bases, and 11 bases lay in between. CDR3 DNA sequence: TGTGCCAGCTCACCAAAGAGCCTGAGCTCCTACGAGCAGTACTTC. Residues: CASSPKSLSSYEQYF.

In this sample, this clone turned up a few times. The gene calls are TRBV18 and TRBJ2-1; D is possibly TRBD2 (5 bases). The CDR3 spans 17 residues. Germline CDR1 reads KGHSH; CDR2 reads LQKENI. V lost 0 bases and J lost 0, with 12 bases in between. The CDR3 coding sequence is TGTGCCAGCTCACCACCGCATTTCACTAGCTCCTACAATGAGCAGTTCTTC. Residues: CASSPPHFTSSYNEQFF. The variable domain in full, with the rest retrieved from reference TRBV18 and TRBJ2-1, is NAGVMQNPRHLVRRRGQEARLRCSPMKGHSHVYWYRQLPEEGLKFMVYLQKENIIDESGMPKERFSAEFPKEGPSILRIQQVVRGDSAAYFCASSPPHFTSSYNEQFFGPGTRLTVL.

The chain combines TRBV27 with TRBJ2-7; 11 positions match TRBD1. CDR3 length: 15 residues. Germline V gene data show CDR1 as MNHEY and CDR2 as SMNVEV (reference sequence). With 3 bases clipped from V and 4 bases from J, the junction kept 5 bases outside the gene matches. The CDR3 coding sequence is TGTGCCAGCAGTTTCCTTGGACAGGGGGCATACGAGCAGTACTTC. It translates to CASSFLGQGAYEQYF.

This clone came up a few times. The V gene is TRBV7-9, the J gene TRBJ1-2, with no clear D. In germline, CDR1 is SEHNR, CDR2 FQNEAQ (reference sequence). Between the trimmed V and J ends, which lost 3 bases and 6 bases, there was a span of 11 bases. CDR3 length: 13 amino acids. The CDR3 loop is CASSFPGGHGYTF. The CDR3 DNA reads TGTGCCAGCAGCTTTCCGGGAGGCCATGGCTACACCTTC. Full variable domain (rest looked up from reference TRBV7-9 and TRBJ1-2): DTGVSQNPRHKITKRGQNVTFRCDPISEHNRLYWYRQTLGQGPEFLTYFQNEAQLEKSRLLSDRFSAERPKGSFSTLEIQRTEQGDSAMYLCASSFPGGHGYTFGSGTRLTVV.

In its sample, this clone was seen a few times. The V call is TRBV7-8, the J call TRBJ1-3; tentatively, D is TRBD1 (5 bases). CDR1 is SGHVS and CDR2 is FQNEAQ in the germline V gene. V was trimmed by 1 base and J by 0 bases, leaving 16 bases between them. The CDR3 runs to 18 residues. CDR3 in amino acids: CASSLEVGRAHSGNTIYF. CDR3 nucleotides: TGTGCCAGCAGCTTAGAGGTGGGCAGGGCCCACTCTGGAAACACCATATATTTT.

V and J are TRBV7-2 and TRBJ1-6; D is perhaps TRBD1 (6 bases). The CDR3 has 14 residues. The germline CDR1 and CDR2 sequences are SGHTA and FQGNSA. Trimming took off 3 bases at V and 7 bases at J, with 10 bases between the two ends. The CDR3 DNA is TGTGCCAGCAGCTTTGGCACAGGGAATTCACCCCTCCACTTT. Translating it yields CASSFGTGNSPLHF.

The sample holds a few counts of this clone. The chain carries TRBV9 and TRBJ2-1; 12 positions agree with TRBD2. The J segment lost 7 bases and the V segment lost 4 bases, leaving 6 bases of the junction unmatched. Germline V CDR1 and CDR2: SGDLS, YYNGEE. This CDR3 has 15 amino acids. CDR3 nucleotides: TGTGCCAGCAGCCTTGGACTAGCGGGATATAATGAGCAGTTCTTC. Amino acid sequence: CASSLGLAGYNEQFF.

The gene calls are TRBV6-5 and TRBJ2-2, with a possible D match to TRBD1 (5 bases). The CDR3 is made up of 12 amino acids. Germline CDR1 and CDR2: MNHEY and SVGAGI. Deletions cut 6 bases from V and 8 bases from J, with 10 bases between. This CDR3 is CASSYRQGELFF. CDR3 nucleotide sequence: TGTGCCAGCAGCTATAGACAGGGGGAGCTGTTTTTT.

This clone was detected a few times. J is TRBJ2-1 and V is TRBV11-2; D ambiguous. Germline CDR1 and CDR2: SGHAT and FQNNGV. The CDR3 is made up of 15 amino acids. The V and J ends lost 4 bases and 4 bases respectively, with 14 bases between them. CDR3 region: CASSSNLYLYNEQFF. The CDR3 region has the DNA TGTGCCAGCAGCTCCAACTTGTACTTATACAATGAGCAGTTCTTC.

The chain links TRBV11-1 to TRBJ2-3, with a weak D call TRBD2 (6 bases). CDR1 is SGHAT, CDR2 FQDESV, per germline (reference sequence). Trimming removed 5 bases from V and 4 bases from J, with 16 bases in between. This CDR3 has 15 residues. In nucleotides, the CDR3 is TGTGCCAGCAGCCTAATAAGGGGAGGAGCAGATACGCAGTATTTT. Translating it yields CASSLIRGGADTQYF.

The V gene is TRBV5-1, the J gene TRBJ2-6; D remains ambiguous. Looked up from germline, CDR1 is SGHRS and CDR2 is YFSETQ. The CDR3 is made up of 15 amino acids. Trimming cost V 4 bases and J 0 bases, with 8 bases left between them. CDR3 sequence: CASSPSSSGANVLTF. The CDR3 DNA reads TGCGCCAGCAGCCCTAGTAGCTCTGGGGCCAACGTCCTGACTTTC. The full variable domain, with the rest looked up from reference TRBV5-1 and TRBJ2-6, is KAGVTQTPRYLIKTRGQQVTLSCSPISGHRSVSWYQQTPGQGLQFLFEYFSETQRNKGNFPGRFSGRQFSNSRSEMNVSTLELGDSALYLCASSPSSSGANVLTFGAGSRLTVL.

This clone was found a few times. The V gene is TRBV5-1, the J gene TRBJ2-5; TRBD2 is a possible D gene (6 bases). This CDR3 has 15 residues. The germline CDR1 and CDR2 sequences are SGHRS and YFSETQ. V lost 0 bases to trimming and J lost 1 base, with 10 bases between them. CDR3 loop: CASSLVVGGQETQYF. The CDR3 nucleotides read TGCGCCAGCAGCTTGGTGGTGGGGGGCCAAGAGACCCAGTACTTC.

This clone turned up a few times. This chain links TRBV15 with TRBJ2-7; perhaps TRBD1 as D (5 bases). Germline V gives CDR1 LNHNV, CDR2 YYDKDF (reference sequence). With 1 base removed from V and 6 bases from J, the gap between germline ends came to 7 bases. The CDR3 spans 12 residues. The CDR3 sequence is CATSRGQIEQYF. CDR3 DNA sequence: TGTGCCACCAGCAGAGGACAGATCGAGCAGTACTTC. The full variable domain, rest sourced from reference TRBV15 and TRBJ2-7, is DAMVIQNPRYQVTQFGKPVTLSCSQTLNHNVMYWYQQKSSQAPKLLFHYYDKDFNNEADTPDNFQSRRPNTSFCFLDIRSPGLGDTAMYLCATSRGQIEQYFGPGTRLTVT.

The chain couples TRBV18 to TRBJ1-2, with 10 bases that match TRBD1. The germline V gene encodes CDR1 KGHSH and CDR2 LQKENI. There are 15 residues in the CDR3. V lost 3 bases, J lost 3 bases, and 4 bases stayed unmatched. CDR3 in DNA: TGTGCCAGCTCACCTCGGACAGGGGGGGACTATGGCTACACCTTC. The encoded protein is CASSPRTGGDYGYTF.

The V and J genes are TRBV15 and TRBJ2-1, with TRBD1 matching 7 bases. V was pared by 4 bases and J by 7 bases, with 4 bases of the junction left unmatched. The CDR3 sequence is 13 residues long. Per germline, CDR1 LNHNV and CDR2 YYDKDF (reference sequence). The CDR3: CATSTGQWNEQFF. CDR3 DNA: TGTGCCACCAGCACGGGACAGTGGAATGAGCAGTTCTTC.

The CDR3 DNA reads TGTGCCTGGAGTATGGGGGCTGTTGAAAAACTGTTTTTT. Translated: CAWSMGAVEKLFF. V and J are TRBV30 and TRBJ1-4, with D possibly TRBD1 on 6 matching bases. The germline CDR1 and CDR2 sequences are GTSNPN and SVGIG (reference sequence). CDR3 length: 13 residues. The V end was cut by 2 bases, the J end by 7 bases, with 11 bases between. Combining the CDR3 with reference TRBV30 and TRBJ1-4 gives the whole variable domain SQTIHQWPATLVQPVGSPLSLECTVEGTSNPNLYWYRQAAGRGLQLLFYSVGIGQISSEVPQNLSASRPQDRQFILSSKKLLLSDSGFYLCAWSMGAVEKLFFGSGTQLSVL.

This chain links TRBV29-1 with TRBJ1-1, with D possibly matching TRBD1 (5 bases). The V and J ends lost 1 base and 3 bases respectively, with 24 bases between them. CDR1 SQVTM and CDR2 ANQGSEA come from the germline V gene. The CDR3 totals 18 residues. This CDR3 is CSVEAPLRVRRGDTEAFF. In DNA form, the CDR3 reads TGCAGCGTTGAAGCCCCTCTTCGGGTTCGCCGGGGGGACACTGAAGCTTTCTTT.